A selection of T cell receptor beta chains follows, all from one sample in a study of CD8 T cells in Susac syndrome. TCRdb ran MiXCR on the immunoSEQ multiplex PCR reads and lists one entry per CDR3 protein. The sample carries about 210,000 distinct CDR3 sequences, over 85% recorded once. Sequencing was done on a sample of CD4+ T cells from PBMCs. The receptors originated from a human donor in good health. The CDR3 runs from the conserved cysteine through the conserved F or W. D genes are given only for firm matches. Where a row states a size, it is once, few, many or the class of an expanded clone; other rows omit it.

V	D	J	size	DNA	CDR3
TRBV5-1	NA	TRBJ2-2	NA	TGCGCCAGCAGCTCGGCCGCCACCGCGAACACCGGGGAGCTGTTTTTT	CASSSAATANTGELFF
TRBV30	TRBD1	TRBJ1-4	NA	TGTGCCTGGACCTTCCCGCAGGGACAGAGAAATGAAAAACTGTTTTTT	CAWTFPQGQRNEKLFF
TRBV15	NA	TRBJ1-5	NA	TGTGCCACCAGCAGAGATGGAAGAGGGAATCAGCCCCAGCATTTT	CATSRDGRGNQPQHF
TRBV3-1	NA	TRBJ2-4	NA	TGTGCCAGCAGCCAAGCGGGCCAAAACATTCAGTACTTC	CASSQAGQNIQYF
TRBV20-1	TRBD1	TRBJ2-5	NA	TGCAGTGCCCCAGGCACGGGACAGGGTGATAAGACCCAGTACTTC	CSAPGTGQGDKTQYF
TRBV2	TRBD1	TRBJ2-5	NA	TGTGCCAGCAGTGGGCCAGGGGGCTTGATTTTGGGACAAGAGACCCAGTACTTC	CASSGPGGLILGQETQYF
TRBV3-1	NA	TRBJ1-2	NA	TGTGCCATCCTGGACGGAGACTATGGCTACACCTTC	CAILDGDYGYTF
TRBV28	TRBD1	TRBJ2-3	NA	TGTGCCAGCAGTGTACAGGGGGATACGCAGTATTTT	CASSVQGDTQYF
TRBV12-3/TRBV12-4	TRBD2	TRBJ2-1	once	TGTGCCAGCAGCCCCAGTGCGGGGGTATACAATGAGCAGTTCTTC	CASSPSAGVYNEQFF
TRBV6-5	NA	TRBJ2-5	once	TGTGCCAGCAGTTATTACAGCCCCCAGGGAGGAGAGACCCAGTACTTC	CASSYYSPQGGETQYF
TRBV15	TRBD2	TRBJ2-2	NA	TGTGCCACCAGCCCAATCGGGAGGGGTAGCACCGGGGAGCTGTTTTTT	CATSPIGRGSTGELFF
TRBV7-2	NA	TRBJ2-5	NA	TGTGCCAGCCGGATGACAGAGGCACAAGAGACCCAGTACTTC	CASRMTEAQETQYF
TRBV19	NA	TRBJ1-2	NA	TGTGCCAGTAGTATTCATACAGAAGTCTATGGCTACACCTTC	CASSIHTEVYGYTF
TRBV9	NA	TRBJ2-1	NA	TGTGCCAGCAGTAAGGTTAGCATCTACAATGAGCAGTTCTTC	CASSKVSIYNEQFF
TRBV2	NA	TRBJ2-3	NA	TGTGCCAGCAGCCAGGAGACAGATACGCAGTATTTT	CASSQETDTQYF
TRBV18	NA	TRBJ2-7	NA	TGTGCCAGCTCTCGTACAGGGTTGGTGCAGTACTTC	CASSRTGLVQYF
TRBV9	NA	TRBJ1-6	NA	TGTGCCAGCAGCGCACTCTGGGGATCACCCCTCCACTTT	CASSALWGSPLHF
TRBV20-1	NA	TRBJ1-5	NA	TGCAGTGCTAGAGATTCTCGCCCCGCAGGGGGCAATCAGCCCCAGCATTTT	CSARDSRPAGGNQPQHF
TRBV5-4	NA	TRBJ2-2	NA	TGTGCCAGCAGCCGGGGAGAGGCCACCGGGGAGCTGTTTTTT	CASSRGEATGELFF
TRBV25-1	NA	TRBJ1-2	NA	TGTGCCAGCTGGGTGGGGGGAGCTGGCTACACCTTC	CASWVGGAGYTF
TRBV25-1	NA	TRBJ1-2	NA	TGTGCCAGCAGTGCAACAGGGTGGCGTGAATATGGCTACACCTTC	CASSATGWREYGYTF
TRBV12-3/TRBV12-4	NA	TRBJ2-6	NA	TGTGCCAGCAGTCGTACAGGGTCCTCTGGGGCCAACGTCCTGACTTTC	CASSRTGSSGANVLTF
TRBV3-1	NA	TRBJ2-1	NA	TGTGCCAGCAGCCTTAGAGGGCTCGCATCATCCTACAATGAGCAGTTCTTC	CASSLRGLASSYNEQFF
TRBV9	TRBD1	TRBJ2-3	NA	TGTGCCAGCAGCCCACAGGGGCCCAACACAGATACGCAGTATTTT	CASSPQGPNTDTQYF
TRBV28	TRBD1	TRBJ2-4	NA	TGTGCCAGCAGTTCTCCAGGGGGTCAAAACATTCAGTACTTC	CASSSPGGQNIQYF
TRBV30	NA	TRBJ1-5	NA	TGTGCCTGGAGTTGGAAGACGGGTCAGCCCCAGCATTTT	CAWSWKTGQPQHF
TRBV14	NA	TRBJ2-5	NA	TGTGCCAGCAGCTTCCTAGGGGGGGAAGAGACCCAGTACTTC	CASSFLGGEETQYF
TRBV9	TRBD2	TRBJ2-4	once	TGTGCCAGCAGCGTGAGAGCGGGGGAAAACATTCAGTACTTC	CASSVRAGENIQYF
TRBV29-1	TRBD2	TRBJ2-5	NA	TGCAGCGTTGTAGCGGGAGATGGTGAGACCCAGTACTTC	CSVVAGDGETQYF
TRBV7-2	TRBD1	TRBJ1-1	NA	TGTGCCAGCAGCCTCCGACAGGGTCTTGAAGCTTTCTTT	CASSLRQGLEAFF
TRBV3-1	TRBD2	TRBJ2-1	NA	TGTGCCAGCAGCCATGCCTGGGCGGGGGGGCTGAATGAGCAGTTCTTC	CASSHAWAGGLNEQFF
TRBV27	NA	TRBJ1-2	NA	TGTGCCAGCAGTTTAGCCCCCAGCTATGGCTACACCTTC	CASSLAPSYGYTF
TRBV6-1	NA	TRBJ1-1	NA	TGTGCCAGCAGTGGGGTCAACACTGAAGCTTTCTTT	CASSGVNTEAFF
TRBV12-3/TRBV12-4	NA	TRBJ1-5	NA	TGTGCCAGCAGTATACAGGTTCCTCAGCCCCAGCATTTT	CASSIQVPQPQHF
TRBV12-3/TRBV12-4	NA	TRBJ1-5	NA	TGTGCCAGCAGTTTAGACCCCAATCAGCCCCAGCATTTT	CASSLDPNQPQHF
TRBV20-1	TRBD2	TRBJ2-3	NA	TGCAGTGCTGCCCTGACTAGCGCCCTCACAGATACGCAGTATTTT	CSAALTSALTDTQYF
TRBV19	NA	TRBJ1-1	NA	TGTGCCAGTAGTATAGCCGGGTTGAGCACTGAAGCTTTCTTT	CASSIAGLSTEAFF
TRBV4-1	NA	TRBJ1-4	NA	TGCGCCAGCAGTTGGGAGGGGCGAAGTGAAAAACTGTTTTTT	CASSWEGRSEKLFF
TRBV29-1	NA	TRBJ2-1	NA	TGCAGCGTTCGCTGGGGGAGCTCCTACAATGAGCAGTTCTTC	CSVRWGSSYNEQFF
TRBV29-1	NA	TRBJ2-3	NA	TGCAGCGTTGACCGGTTTAGCACAGATACGCAGTATTTT	CSVDRFSTDTQYF
TRBV9	TRBD2	TRBJ2-3	NA	TGTGCCAGCAGCGTAGGTCTTACTAGCGGGAGGGATACGCAGTATTTT	CASSVGLTSGRDTQYF
TRBV20-1	NA	TRBJ2-5	NA	TGCAGTGCTAGACACAGGGCCCAAGAGACCCAGTACTTC	CSARHRAQETQYF
TRBV9	TRBD2	TRBJ2-3	NA	TGTGCCAGCAGCGCGGGGGGGCTTGGAGATACGCAGTATTTT	CASSAGGLGDTQYF
TRBV6-1	NA	TRBJ2-1	NA	TGTGCCAGCACTGAAGCTCTTGAGCCTTACAATGAGCAGTTCTTC	CASTEALEPYNEQFF
TRBV29-1	NA	TRBJ2-5	NA	TGCAGCGTTCAGGGTTTTGGCTACTCGGAGACCCAGTACTTC	CSVQGFGYSETQYF
TRBV4-3	TRBD1	TRBJ1-2	NA	TGCGCCAGCAGCCAAGGAGGGACAGCCTATGGCTACACCTTC	CASSQGGTAYGYTF
TRBV25-1	NA	TRBJ2-2	NA	TGTGCCAGCAGTCCGGCCGGGGAGCTGTTTTTT	CASSPAGELFF
TRBV6-6	NA	TRBJ2-4	NA	TGTGCCAGCAGTTCGGCTGAGGCCAAAAACATTCAGTACTTC	CASSSAEAKNIQYF
TRBV9	NA	TRBJ1-1	NA	TGTGCCAGCAGCGTAGAGGGGGACACTGAAGCTTTCTTT	CASSVEGDTEAFF
TRBV9	NA	TRBJ2-7	NA	TGTGCCAGCAGCGTAGAGGGTCGGACCGAGCAGTACTTC	CASSVEGRTEQYF
TRBV6-2/TRBV6-3	NA	TRBJ1-5	NA	TGTGCCAGCAGCCCCGTCGGGAGGGGCTGGGATCAGCCCCAGCATTTT	CASSPVGRGWDQPQHF
TRBV15	TRBD1	TRBJ1-2	NA	TGTGCCACCAGCAGGCCTCAGGGGGATCACTATGGCTACACCTTC	CATSRPQGDHYGYTF
TRBV18	NA	TRBJ1-6	NA	TGTGCCAGCTCACCCGGAGGAGGGGAGCCCCTCCACTTT	CASSPGGGEPLHF
TRBV11-1	TRBD2	TRBJ2-3	NA	TGTGCCAGCAGCGAAGACAGGGGAAGACTAGCGGGAGGGCCCTCCGCAGATACGCAGTATTTT	CASSEDRGRLAGGPSADTQYF
TRBV29-1	NA	TRBJ2-5	once	TGCAGCGTTGGCCCTAGCGTCGGAGGGGCCCAGTACTTC	CSVGPSVGGAQYF